The next 32 T cell receptor beta chains were all read from a single sample in a study of siplizumab effects on memory and regulatory T cells. TCRdb's table, derived via immunoSEQ multiplex PCR, lists solely in-frame clones and lacks some. The table has about 100,000 clones, about 90% seen once. Sequences were obtained from CD4+ T cells sorted from blood. The receptors originated from a human donor in good health. Some clones in this sample may be carry-over from other donors' samples.

This CDR3 reads CASSLVGNEQFF. For the CDR3, the DNA is TGTGCCAGCAGCTTAGTAGGCAATGAGCAGTTCTTC. V is TRBV13 and J is TRBJ2-1, with D uncertain. This CDR3 has 12 residues. Germline V gives CDR1 PRHDT, CDR2 FYEKMQ (reference sequence). V gave up 1 base and J gave up 6 bases, with 4 bases separating them. Complete variable domain (other parts from reference TRBV13 and TRBJ2-1): AAGVIQSPRHLIKEKRETATLKCYPIPRHDTVYWYQQGPGQDPQFLISFYEKMQSDKGSIPDRFSAQQFSDYHSELNMSSLELGDSALYFCASSLVGNEQFFGPGTRLTVL.

The rearrangement uses TRBV2 and TRBJ1-2; a possible D gene is TRBD1 (6 bases). Trimming removed 4 bases from V and 1 base from J, with 10 bases in between. Germline lookup yields CDR1 SNHLY and CDR2 FYNNEI. The CDR3 runs to 14 residues. CDR3 coding DNA: TGTGCCAGCAGTGCAGGACAGCGTAACTATGGCTACACCTTC. Translated, it gives CASSAGQRNYGYTF.

The chain uses TRBV28 and TRBJ1-3; D possibly corresponds to TRBD1 (5 bases). The CDR3 is 15 residues long. Germline-derived CDR1 and CDR2 are MDHEN and SYDVKM. V lost 6 bases and J 4 bases, leaving 16 bases between the germline ends. CDR3 DNA sequence: TGTGCCAGCAGAGTCGGGGGAATGGGCGGAAACACCATATATTTT. Translating it yields CASRVGGMGGNTIYF.

J is TRBJ2-3 and V is TRBV19; 8 positions agree with TRBD2. The J segment lost 4 bases and the V segment lost 2 bases, leaving 8 bases of the junction unmatched. The germline CDR1 and CDR2 sequences are LNHDA and SQIVND (reference sequence). CDR3 size: 16 residues. CDR3 in amino acids: CASSIRGGGRPDTQYF. CDR3 in DNA: TGTGCCAGTAGTATAAGGGGGGGCGGGAGGCCAGATACGCAGTATTTT.

V and J are TRBV6-1 and TRBJ1-1; the D gene is possibly TRBD1 (6 bases). The germline CDR1 and CDR2 sequences are MNHNS and SASEGT. The ends were cut back, 5 bases at V and 7 bases at J, with 17 bases in the middle. The CDR3 extends over 14 amino acids. CDR3 DNA: TGTGCCAGCAGTCGGGGACAACCCTGGGGTGAAGCTTTCTTT. Its translation is CASSRGQPWGEAFF.

J is TRBJ2-1 and V is TRBV20-1, with no clear D. In germline, CDR1 is DFQATT, CDR2 SNEGSKA (reference sequence). There are 11 residues in the CDR3. V lost 0 bases, J lost 12 bases, and 9 bases lay in between. The CDR3 DNA is TGCAGTGCTAGAGAGGTTCCGATGCAGTTCTTC. Residues: CSAREVPMQFF.

The chain has TRBV11-1 and TRBJ1-1; no reliable D call. The V gene's germline CDR1 is SGHAT and CDR2 FQDESV (reference sequence). The CDR3 loop spans 12 amino acids. Trimming took off 6 bases at V and 6 bases at J, with 11 bases between the two ends. The CDR3: CASRSPPSEAFF. The CDR3 bases are TGTGCCAGCAGGTCCCCTCCCTCTGAAGCTTTCTTT.

This chain uses TRBV18 with TRBJ2-1; maybe TRBD2 (6 bases). In germline, CDR1 is KGHSH, CDR2 LQKENI. The CDR3 covers 13 residues. Trimming took 3 bases from V and 9 from J, leaving 12 bases between them. The CDR3 region is CASSPPSVGEQFF. Written as DNA, the CDR3 is TGTGCCAGCTCACCCCCTAGCGTGGGTGAGCAGTTCTTC. Supplemented by reference TRBV18 and TRBJ2-1, the full variable domain reads NAGVMQNPRHLVRRRGQEARLRCSPMKGHSHVYWYRQLPEEGLKFMVYLQKENIIDESGMPKERFSAEFPKEGPSILRIQQVVRGDSAAYFCASSPPSVGEQFFGPGTRLTVL.

The chain has TRBV6-6 and TRBJ2-7; D gene unclear. The germline V and J ends were trimmed by 3 bases and 1 base, with 7 bases remaining between them. The CDR3 extends over 13 amino acids. Germline lookup yields CDR1 MNHNY and CDR2 SVGAGI (reference sequence). Written as DNA, the CDR3 is TGTGCCAGCAGTTATCGGAATTCCTACGAGCAGTACTTC. This encodes CASSYRNSYEQYF.

The count of this clone is one. The rearrangement uses TRBV9 and TRBJ2-2; TRBD1 matches at 8 bases. With 4 bases clipped from V and 5 bases from J, the junction kept 4 bases outside the gene matches. The CDR3 extends over 14 amino acids. Germline V gives CDR1 SGDLS, CDR2 YYNGEE. CDR3 residues: CASSFQGATGELFF. The CDR3 DNA is TGTGCCAGCAGCTTTCAGGGGGCGACCGGGGAGCTGTTTTTT.

The gene calls are TRBV15 and TRBJ2-7; 7 bases fit TRBD2. V dropped 3 bases and J dropped 4; count of bases not matched to a gene: 12. The CDR3 is made up of 16 amino acids. Germline lookup yields CDR1 LNHNV and CDR2 YYDKDF (reference sequence). DNA for the CDR3: TGTGCCACCAGCAGGGAACAGTCCACGGGGGGTTACGAGCAGTACTTC. Amino acids: CATSREQSTGGYEQYF.

The gene calls are TRBV5-8 and TRBJ2-3, with a weak D call TRBD1 (5 bases). V was trimmed by 3 bases and J by 3 bases, leaving 20 bases between them. Germline assignment: CDR1 SGHTS and CDR2 YDEGEE. CDR3 length: 17 residues. The CDR3 protein is CASSYGASPGQTDTQYF. The CDR3 DNA sequence: TGTGCCAGCAGCTATGGGGCGAGCCCAGGGCAAACAGATACGCAGTATTTT.

The V call is TRBV27, the J call TRBJ2-2; 10 positions match TRBD1. This CDR3 is 15 amino acids long. The V and J ends lost 5 bases and 5 bases, in that order; junction bases with no gene match: 5. Germline CDR1 and CDR2: MNHEY and SMNVEV (reference sequence). For the CDR3, the DNA is TGTGCCAGCAGTCCGGGACAGGGGACAACCGGGGAGCTGTTTTTT. Its protein is CASSPGQGTTGELFF.

In its sample, this clone was seen once. A junction end diverges from the germline sequence, so it may reflect a read error. The chain has TRBV7-7 and TRBJ2-5; TRBD2 is a possible D gene (5 bases). CDR1 SSHAT and CDR2 FNYEAQ come from the germline V gene (reference sequence). The CDR3 has 15 amino acids. CDR3 in DNA: TGTGCTAGCAGCTTAGGTGCGGGCCAGCGGGAGACCCAGTACTTC. Encoded protein: CASSLGAGQRETQYF.

CDR3 DNA sequence: TGTGCCAGCCGGTCTCTGGGGGAGCAGTACTTC. Translation gives CASRSLGEQYF. The V and J genes are TRBV6-5 and TRBJ2-5, with D possibly being TRBD1 or TRBD2 (5 bases each). Germline V lookup: CDR1 MNHEY, CDR2 SVGAGI. V lost 8 bases to trimming and J lost 11 bases, with 15 bases between them. The CDR3 sequence is 11 residues long.

The V call is TRBV6-5, the J call TRBJ2-3; D possibly corresponds to TRBD2 (6 bases). The ends were cut back, 2 bases at V and 5 bases at J, with 11 bases in the middle. The CDR3 loop spans 14 amino acids. Germline values: CDR1 MNHEY, CDR2 SVGAGI. The CDR3 here is CASSYRDSKDTQYF. CDR3 nucleotides: TGTGCCAGCAGTTACCGGGACTCGAAAGATACGCAGTATTTT.

J is TRBJ2-7 and V is TRBV7-2, with TRBD1 as a possible D gene (5 bases). The CDR3 length is 15 residues. Looked up from germline, CDR1 is SGHTA and CDR2 is FQGNSA. V lost 3 bases, J lost 2 bases, and 14 bases lay in between. DNA for the CDR3: TGTGCCAGCAGCTTCAGGGTAAGGACCCCCTACGAGCAGTACTTC. Translation gives CASSFRVRTPYEQYF.

The chain couples TRBV19 to TRBJ2-2; D is ambiguous. Germline CDR1 and CDR2: LNHDA and SQIVND (reference sequence). The CDR3 has 15 amino acids. Trimming took 6 bases from V and 2 from J, leaving 13 bases between them. CDR3 DNA sequence: TGTGCCAGTAGCACGACGTACAGCAACACCGGGGAGCTGTTTTTT. This sequence encodes CASSTTYSNTGELFF.

The chain has TRBV28 and TRBJ2-2; D is perhaps TRBD1 (7 bases). Germline CDR1 MDHEN, CDR2 SYDVKM. The CDR3 is 15 residues long. V was trimmed by 3 bases and J by 4 bases, leaving 12 bases between them. For the CDR3, the DNA is TGTGCCAGCAGTTTGTTCCAGGGGGGCACCGGGGAGCTGTTTTTT. Protein product: CASSLFQGGTGELFF. The full variable domain, with the rest looked up from reference TRBV28 and TRBJ2-2, is DVKVTQSSRYLVKRTGEKVFLECVQDMDHENMFWYRQDPGLGLRLIYFSYDVKMKEKGDIPEGYSVSREKKERFSLILESASTNQTSMYLCASSLFQGGTGELFFGEGSRLTVL.

V gene TRBV7-9 combines with J gene TRBJ1-4; D might be TRBD1 (5 bases). The CDR3 is made up of 12 amino acids. V lost 5 bases to trimming and J lost 8 bases, with 9 bases between them. Germline values: CDR1 SEHNR, CDR2 FQNEAQ (reference sequence). The CDR3, as DNA: TGTGCCAGCAGCCCCAGGGACGAAAAACTGTTTTTT. Translation: CASSPRDEKLFF.

This chain connects TRBV7-3 to TRBJ2-3, with D tentatively TRBD1 (5 bases). This CDR3 spans 17 amino acids. V was pared by 1 base and J by 0 bases, with 14 bases between. Germline loops: CDR1 SGHTA, CDR2 FQGTGA. Written as DNA, the CDR3 is TGTGCCAGCAGCTTAAAGGCAAGGGGCCCCAGCACAGATACGCAGTATTTT. Residues: CASSLKARGPSTDTQYF.

This chain joins TRBV7-9 and TRBJ2-3; 7 nucleotides agree with TRBD2. The germline V gene encodes CDR1 SEHNR and CDR2 FQNEAQ (reference sequence). The ends lost 7 bases at V and 5 bases at J; junction bases unmatched: 12. The CDR3 has 15 amino acids. The chain's CDR3 is CASNIVRGDLDTQYF. CDR3 nucleotides: TGTGCCAGCAACATAGTACGGGGGGACCTAGATACGCAGTATTTT.

V gene TRBV9 combines with J gene TRBJ1-1, with D hard to call. Germline V gives CDR1 SGDLS, CDR2 YYNGEE. V gave up 6 bases and J gave up 10 bases, with 7 bases separating them. This CDR3 region has 9 residues. CDR3 DNA: TGTGCCAGCAAAGGGCGAGCTTTCTTT. Amino acids: CASKGRAFF. The full variable domain, completed using reference TRBV9 and TRBJ1-1, is DSGVTQTPKHLITATGQRVTLRCSPRSGDLSVYWYQQSLDQGLQFLIQYYNGEERAKGNILERFSAQQFPDLHSELNLSSLELGDSALYFCASKGRAFFGQGTRLTVV.

The chain recombines TRBV7-2 with TRBJ1-5; D is ambiguous. CDR1 is SGHTA, CDR2 FQGNSA, per germline. The CDR3 is 13 amino acids. The ends were cut back, 2 bases at V and 4 bases at J, with 6 bases in the middle. The CDR3 DNA follows: TGTGCCAGCAGCTTATACGTGAATCAGCCCCAGCATTTT. It translates to CASSLYVNQPQHF. The full variable domain, rest sourced from reference TRBV7-2 and TRBJ1-5, is GAGVSQSPSNKVTEKGKDVELRCDPISGHTALYWYRQSLGQGLEFLIYFQGNSAPDKSGLPSDRFSAERTGGSVSTLTIQRTQQEDSAVYLCASSLYVNQPQHFGDGTRLSIL.

The chain joins TRBV5-1 to TRBJ1-1; D is uncertain. The V end was cut by 3 bases, the J end by 5 bases, with 8 bases between. Germline V CDR1 and CDR2: SGHRS, YFSETQ. The CDR3 contains 12 residues. CDR3 nucleotides: TGCGCCAGCAGCTCGGAAAGGACTGAAGCTTTCTTT. The encoded protein is CASSSERTEAFF.

This chain uses TRBV30 with TRBJ1-5; no reliable D call. Trimming left V 0 bases short and J 3 bases short, with 9 bases between. CDR1 is GTSNPN and CDR2 is SVGIG in the germline V gene (reference sequence). The CDR3 covers 14 residues. CDR3 DNA sequence: TGTGCCTGGAGTGTACTTACAGACAATCAGCCCCAGCATTTT. Protein sequence: CAWSVLTDNQPQHF.

This sequence joins TRBV5-4 and TRBJ1-1; D possibly corresponds to TRBD1 (5 bases). V was shortened by 1 base and J by 5 bases, with 15 bases between the two germline ends. Looked up from germline, CDR1 is SGHNT and CDR2 is YYREEE (reference sequence). CDR3 size: 15 residues. The CDR3 DNA is TGTGCCAGCAGCTTGTTAGGGCAGGGTTGGACTGAAGCTTTCTTT. The encoded protein is CASSLLGQGWTEAFF. The variable domain in full, completed from reference TRBV5-4 and TRBJ1-1, reads ETGVTQSPTHLIKTRGQQVTLRCSSQSGHNTVSWYQQALGQGPQFIFQYYREEENGRGNFPPRFSGLQFPNYSSELNVNALELDDSALYLCASSLLGQGWTEAFFGQGTRLTVV.

V usage is TRBV7-2 and J usage is TRBJ2-7; TRBD1 agrees at 11 bases. V shed 1 base and J 3 bases; nucleotides not matched to a gene: 2. The CDR3 is made up of 15 amino acids. Germline values: CDR1 SGHTA, CDR2 FQGNSA. This CDR3 is CASSLDGTGGYEQYF. CDR3 DNA sequence: TGTGCCAGCAGCTTAGACGGGACAGGGGGCTACGAGCAGTACTTC.

The chain combines TRBV7-9 with TRBJ2-7; D might be TRBD2 (6 bases). This CDR3 spans 13 amino acids. V was pared by 1 base and J by 9 bases, with 13 bases between. Germline V gene lookup returns CDR1 SEHNR and CDR2 FQNEAQ (reference sequence). In DNA form, the CDR3 reads TGTGCCAGCAGCTTAGTCGGGACTGGCGGGCAGTACTTC. The encoded protein is CASSLVGTGGQYF.

The CDR3 coding sequence is TGCAGCGTTGAGACCGGGACAGCCTTGAACACCTTC. Its protein product is CSVETGTALNTF. The chain couples TRBV29-1 to TRBJ1-2, with 7 bases lining up with TRBD1. The ends lost 3 bases at V and 12 bases at J; junction bases unmatched: 10. Germline CDR1 and CDR2: SQVTM and ANQGSEA. This CDR3 is 12 amino acids long.

This rearrangement joins TRBV18 to TRBJ2-6, with 9 bases aligning to TRBD1. This CDR3 contains 18 residues. Germline lookup yields CDR1 KGHSH and CDR2 LQKENI. J gave up 0 bases and V 3 bases, and 6 bases lay outside the gene matches. CDR3 region: CASSPRTGAPSGANVLTF. The CDR3, as DNA: TGTGCCAGCTCACCGCGGACAGGGGCCCCCTCTGGGGCCAACGTCCTGACTTTC.

The rearrangement joins TRBV7-8 to TRBJ2-5; possibly TRBD1 or TRBD2 for D (5 bases each). The J call may be mistaken, given a closer DNA end match to TRBJ2-7. The CDR3 spans 15 residues. Germline V gene sequence: CDR1 SGHVS, CDR2 FQNEAQ. The CDR3 spells CASIQTPGPGNEQYF. The CDR3 DNA reads TGTGCCAGCATCCAAACCCCGGGGCCAGGGAACGAGCAGTACTTC.